The 7 T cell receptor beta chains given below trace back to one sample, sequenced in a study of T cells in women clearing cervical HPV infection. Using immunoSEQ multiplex PCR, the repertoire was profiled, and TCRdb retains in-frame clones only, with some absent. The listing records about 33,000 clones. The sequencing sample was made of blood buffy coat. All receptors come from a woman aged 18 to 69 with a cervical HPV16 infection that either progressed to CIN3+ or cleared (not recorded which).

As for this clone: The observed sequence ends 3 residues before the CDR3 terminus, with the missing tail filled in from the germline J gene. This chain joins TRBV18 and TRBJ2-7; 7 nucleotides line up with TRBD2. Germline V gives CDR1 KGHSH, CDR2 LQKENI. The CDR3 consists of 16 residues. The trim removed 2 bases at V and 4 bases at J, leaving 11 bases unmatched. The CDR3 reads CASSPTLADSPYEQYF. The sequenced CDR3 bases are TGTGCCAGCTCACCAACCCTAGCGGACTCACCTTACGAG.

Regarding this clone: The CDR3 is cut off 3 residues early in the read; its end comes from the germline J gene. The gene calls are TRBV11-2 and TRBJ1-1; 11 bases are shared with TRBD1. The CDR3 runs 15 residues. With V trimmed by 5 bases and J by 3 bases, 5 bases remained unmatched. CDR1 and CDR2 from the germline V gene are SGHAT and FQNNGV. CDR3 amino acids: CASSRRTGGYTEAFF. The part of the CDR3 DNA that was read is TGTGCCAGCAGCCGAAGGACAGGGGGCTACACTGAA.

A word on this clone: The DNA ends 3 residues before the CDR3 does, and the rest of the CDR3 is filled in from the germline J gene. V and J are TRBV20-1 and TRBJ2-5; 10 nucleotides agree with TRBD2. Trimming took 6 bases from V and 1 from J; bases not matched to a gene: 8. This CDR3 spans 15 amino acids. CDR1 DFQATT and CDR2 SNEGSKA come from the germline V gene (reference sequence). CDR3 DNA (partial): TGCAGTGCCTGGAGTGCTAGCGGGAGCCAAGAGACC. As protein: CSAWSASGSQET. The whole CDR3 sequence reads CSAWSASGSQETQYF.

About this clone: Sequencing ends 3 residues short of the CDR3 end; the germline J gene provides the rest. The chain combines TRBV7-2 with TRBJ1-4; 8 bases are a match to TRBD1. This CDR3 comprises 14 residues. CDR1 is SGHTA, CDR2 FQGNSA, per germline. J lost 8 bases, V lost 8 bases, and 10 bases had no gene match. Here the CDR3 reads CASGGGTGREKLFF. The part of the CDR3 DNA that was read is TGTGCCAGCGGGGGCGGGACAGGTCGGGAAAAA.

The part of the CDR3 DNA that was read is TGTGCCAGCAAATTACAGGGTACTGGGGCCAACGTC. Protein: CASKLQGTGANV. The full-length CDR3 reads as CASKLQGTGANVLTF. The gene calls are TRBV27 and TRBJ2-6, with D possibly TRBD1 on 6 matching bases. The sequenced fragment ends 3 residues before the CDR3 boundary, so the rest is inferred from the germline J gene. Germline values: CDR1 MNHEY, CDR2 SMNVEV (reference sequence). V lost 7 bases and J 2 bases, leaving 12 bases between the germline ends. The CDR3 consists of 15 residues.

Points on this clone: The DNA ends 3 residues before the CDR3 does, and the rest of the CDR3 is filled in from the germline J gene. The V and J genes are TRBV7-6 and TRBJ2-2; the match to TRBD1 covers 7 bases. This CDR3 is 13 amino acids long. V lost 8 bases and J lost 4; bases outside the gene matches: 4. Germline loops: CDR1 SGHVS, CDR2 FNYEAQ. The CDR3 bases that were read are TGTGCCAGCGGAACAGGGGCCACCGGGGAG. Residues: CASGTGATGE. The whole CDR3 protein reads CASGTGATGELFF.

As to this clone: Read data end 3 residues before the CDR3 end; the end is taken from the germline J gene. The chain employs TRBV4-2 and TRBJ1-1; maybe TRBD1 (6 bases). Germline assignment: CDR1 LGHNA and CDR2 YNFKEQ. The CDR3 runs to 14 residues. Trimming stripped 7 bases from V and 5 bases from J, with 17 bases between. The CDR3 DNA, read in part, is TGTGCCAGCACCAATACAGGGTCGAGAACTGAA. This encodes CASTNTGSRTE. The whole CDR3 reads CASTNTGSRTEAFF.